This T cell receptor (beta chain) comes out of a study of T cells after posttransplantation cyclophosphamide listed by TCRdb under 2016. Study-wide context: The study tracked T cell repertoire reconstitution by TRB sequencing after myeloablative bone marrow transplantation using posttransplantation cyclophosphamide as GVHD prophylaxis. Antigen receptor sequencing was done on samples from some 34 PTCy-treated patients and from approximately 15 related bone marrow donors of those patients. Blood from every one of the 30 to 40 PTCy patients who had 1-year posttransplant specimens underwent TRB sequencing. In 3 patients, up to about 3 additional blood samples taken between 2 and 5.2 years after transplant also underwent TRB sequencing, as did pretransplant blood from several patients. Because TRA and TRB clonality were tightly correlated in 9 samples, subsequent TCR analyses were focused on TRB only. Public TRB sequences were compared against a database of over 3,500 sequences linked to responses to pathogens, tumor antigens, self-antigens and alloantigens. Broader findings and caveats from the paper: Across the 45 patients, TRB clonality was highly associated with recipient CMV seropositivity and CMV reactivation, and diversity with PTCy was similar to that in the CNI/methotrexate controls. The TRB repertoires of T cells infiltrating skin or the GI tract showed only limited overlap with the TRB repertoires found in blood. Donor-recipient similarity was low at 1-2 months but increased during the first year, and donor CD8+ memory clones often dominated later blood repertoires.

Taken from cysteine to phenylalanine, the CDR3 has 18 residues. Just CDR3 DNA is preserved here, 54 bases in frame from base 1. CDR1 and CDR2 are read off the germline V gene as SGHTA and FQGTGA. Germline trimming amounts to 5 bases on V and 4 bases on J, with 15 as the count of junction bases outside the gene matches. This clone has ten or more counts. Its antigen is still unknown. No qualities accompany the bases; no much larger clone lies one base away. Genomic DNA was the input for TRB sequencing, which was run either with the immunoSEQ assay at survey resolution or with the hsTCRB kit. The study's own analysis went as follows. Initial read processing used immunoSEQ software, and repertoire analyses used the LymphoSeq R package. Clonality was computed as 1 minus normalized Shannon entropy; Gini coefficient was also calculated for each TRB dataset. To infer phenotypes in unsorted samples, TRB sequences from sorted subsets of the recipient or donor were mapped onto unsorted samples from the same recipient. TCRdb mirrors the immuneACCESS table, restricted to in-frame sequences. Some clones are absent from its copies; in checked studies, under half trace to an unresolved V gene, and the reason for the others is unknown. Clone size and the V and J calls come from that table; the DNA yielded D and trimming. The table notes over 35,000 clones here, none of them singletons. The ten largest clones take up roughly 2% of the sample.

Related bone marrow donors provided peripheral blood samples on the day of marrow donation. Mononuclear cells from peripheral blood and bone marrow were separated by Ficoll-Hypaque density centrifugation and then cryopreserved. The receptor was derived from a man between 35 and 55 years old in good health, CMV-negative, and a related stem cell transplant donor. Sample: PBMCs. The receptor chain draws on TRBV7-3 and TRBJ2-5; 11 of the junction bases match TRBD2. CDR3 protein: CASSPSVLSGRAGETQYF. The nucleotide sequence reads as follows: TGTGCCAGCAGCCCCTCCGTCCTTAGCGGGAGGGCCGGAGAGACCCAGTACTTC.